This passage covers 26 T cell receptor beta chains from one sample sequenced in a study of lymphopenia after photon versus proton radiotherapy. Profiled with immunoSEQ multiplex PCR; TCRdb holds only in-frame clones, not every one. The repertoire holds 55,000 to 85,000 clones, with 92% as singletons. Source: peripheral blood, taken from a patient treated with photon-based radiotherapy. These receptors were collected from a woman aged 40 to 50 with cholangiocarcinoma.

The rearrangement uses TRBV11-2 and TRBJ1-2, with 8 positions matching TRBD1. In germline, CDR1 is SGHAT, CDR2 FQNNGV. The trim removed 3 bases at V and 8 bases at J, leaving 2 bases unmatched. The CDR3 extends over 12 amino acids. Written as DNA, the CDR3 is TGTGCCAGCAGCTTGACAGGGGCAGGCTACACCTTC. As protein: CASSLTGAGYTF.

This chain uses TRBV29-1 with TRBJ2-7; possibly TRBD1 or TRBD2 for D (5 bases each). V was shortened by 6 bases and J by 5 bases, with 20 bases between the two germline ends. Germline CDR1 is SQVTM and CDR2 is ANQGSEA. This CDR3 has 14 amino acids. CDR3 nucleotide sequence: TGCAGCGTCCCCGGGTTGGGGGATCGGGACGAGCAGTACTTC. Its protein product is CSVPGLGDRDEQYF.

The chain couples TRBV6-5 to TRBJ2-1; no reliable D call. Trimming removed 0 bases from V and 0 bases from J, with 3 bases in between. Germline assignment: CDR1 MNHEY and CDR2 SVGAGI. There are 14 residues in the CDR3. This chain's CDR3 is CASSYSSSYNEQFF. The CDR3 nucleotides are TGTGCCAGCAGTTACTCCAGCTCCTACAATGAGCAGTTCTTC.

In its sample, this clone ranks as medium-sized. One end of the junction does not line up with germline, which may come from a read error. The gene calls are TRBV6-1 and TRBJ1-2; no clear D. The CDR3 extends over 10 amino acids. Per the germline V gene, CDR1 is MNHNS and CDR2 is SASEGT. CDR3 DNA: TGTGCCAGCAGTGAAACTTGGGAGGGCTTC. This gives the protein CASSETWEGF.

The chain uses TRBV5-1 and TRBJ1-1; D remains ambiguous. Trimming stripped 4 bases from V and 1 base from J, with 14 bases between. CDR3 length: 15 amino acids. The germline V gene has CDR1 SGHRS and CDR2 YFSETQ. The CDR3 DNA follows: TGCGCCAGCAGCCAGTTGACGGCGGGGAACACTGAAGCTTTCTTT. This translates into CASSQLTAGNTEAFF.

The chain carries TRBV9 and TRBJ1-4; D perhaps matches TRBD1 (6 bases). The CDR3 totals 14 residues. Germline lookup yields CDR1 SGDLS and CDR2 YYNGEE. V was pared by 4 bases and J by 7 bases, with 14 bases between. CDR3 in DNA: TGTGCCAGCAGCACGGGGGCAGGGCTTGAAAAACTGTTTTTT. This sequence encodes CASSTGAGLEKLFF.

This chain uses TRBV6-4 with TRBJ2-1, with D possibly being TRBD2 (6 bases). Between the trimmed V and J ends, which lost 4 bases and 5 bases, there was a span of 9 bases. In germline, CDR1 is MRHNA, CDR2 SNTAGT. This CDR3 is built from 13 residues. The DNA of the CDR3 is TGTGCCAGCAGTGGCGGGGCCCACAATGAGCAGTTCTTC. It codes for CASSGGAHNEQFF.

The DNA for the CDR3 is TGTGCCAGCAGCTTAGCGCTAGCCGAGCAGTACTTC. It specifies CASSLALAEQYF. This sequence joins TRBV7-9 and TRBJ2-7, with D maybe TRBD2 (5 bases). V shed 0 bases and J shed 6 bases, with 6 bases lying between them. The germline V gene has CDR1 SEHNR and CDR2 FQNEAQ (reference sequence). The length of the CDR3 is 12 residues.

This chain uses TRBV2 with TRBJ1-5; TRBD1 matches 9 bases. The ends lost 4 bases at V and 6 bases at J; junction bases unmatched: 4. CDR3 length: 14 residues. Germline CDR1 reads SNHLY; CDR2 reads FYNNEI. The CDR3 is CASSVTGGSQPQHF. CDR3 DNA: TGTGCCAGCAGTGTGACAGGGGGTAGTCAGCCCCAGCATTTT.

The V gene is TRBV9, the J gene TRBJ1-1; perhaps TRBD1 as D (5 bases). Trimming pared 3 bases from V and 1 base from J, leaving 16 bases between. This CDR3 spans 16 amino acids. Germline lookup yields CDR1 SGDLS and CDR2 YYNGEE. For the CDR3, the DNA is TGTGCCAGCAGCGGACCCGGGGGTCCGAAGAACACTGAAGCTTTCTTT. It translates to CASSGPGGPKNTEAFF. The full variable domain, with the rest looked up from reference TRBV9 and TRBJ1-1, is DSGVTQTPKHLITATGQRVTLRCSPRSGDLSVYWYQQSLDQGLQFLIQYYNGEERAKGNILERFSAQQFPDLHSELNLSSLELGDSALYFCASSGPGGPKNTEAFFGQGTRLTVV.

The V call is TRBV5-1, the J call TRBJ2-3, with 7 bases fitting TRBD1. The V gene end was trimmed by 3 bases and the J gene end by 1 base; junction bases not matched to a gene: 2. Germline V CDR1 and CDR2: SGHRS, YFSETQ. CDR3 size: 14 residues. The DNA of the CDR3 is TGCGCCAGCAGCTCAGGACAGGGCACAGATACGCAGTATTTT. The encoded protein is CASSSGQGTDTQYF.

This rearrangement joins TRBV5-6 to TRBJ2-2, with TRBD1 matching 7 bases. CDR1 and CDR2 from the germline V gene are SGHDT and YYEEEE. The CDR3 is made up of 17 amino acids. V was clipped by 6 bases and J by 6 bases; unmatched bases: 17. For the CDR3, the DNA is TGTGCCAGCAACTTTCGCCACTTACAGGGGTTGCCCGGGGAGCTGTTTTTT. It encodes CASNFRHLQGLPGELFF.

The chain links TRBV5-5 to TRBJ2-7; maybe TRBD2 (5 bases). Germline V gives CDR1 SGHKS, CDR2 YYEKEE (reference sequence). Trimming stripped 1 base from V and 3 bases from J, with 11 bases between. The CDR3 contains 14 residues. CDR3 sequence reads: CASSLSSGIYEQYF. Here the CDR3 DNA reads TGTGCCAGCAGCTTGTCCAGCGGCATCTACGAGCAGTACTTC.

The chain uses TRBV29-1 and TRBJ2-7; 7 positions match TRBD1. The V gene end was trimmed by 8 bases and the J gene end by 7 bases; junction bases not matched to a gene: 8. The V gene's germline CDR1 is SQVTM and CDR2 ANQGSEA. CDR3 length equals 11 residues. The CDR3 sequence: CSIQGSGEQYF. The DNA of the CDR3 is TGCAGCATACAGGGGTCAGGTGAGCAGTACTTC.

The rearrangement joins TRBV11-2 to TRBJ2-3; 11 bases align to TRBD2. V lost 10 bases and J lost 7; bases outside the gene matches: 10. Germline V lookup: CDR1 SGHAT, CDR2 FQNNGV. The CDR3 is 14 residues long. For the CDR3, the DNA is TGTGCCACTGGACTAGCGGGTCCTCGGAATACGCAGTATTTT. Translation: CATGLAGPRNTQYF.

The chain uses TRBV19 and TRBJ2-2, with TRBD1 matching 7 bases. Germline CDR1 LNHDA, CDR2 SQIVND (reference sequence). J gave up 0 bases and V 5 bases, and 9 bases lay outside the gene matches. This CDR3 is built from 17 residues. CDR3 nucleotides: TGTGCCAGTAGTCGGCCCCGGGACAGTGCGAACACCGGGGAGCTGTTTTTT. This codes for CASSRPRDSANTGELFF.

The chain couples TRBV28 to TRBJ2-1, with 11 bases aligning to TRBD2. The V gene's germline CDR1 is MDHEN and CDR2 SYDVKM. The CDR3 consists of 18 residues. With 4 bases clipped from V and 0 bases from J, the junction kept 8 bases outside the gene matches. As DNA, the CDR3 is TGTGCCAGCAGTTACCCTCGACTAGCGGGGTCCTCCTACAATGAGCAGTTCTTC. Its translation is CASSYPRLAGSSYNEQFF.

The chain's CDR3 is CASSWGTASSDYGYTF. CDR3 nucleotide sequence: TGCGCCAGCAGCTGGGGGACAGCTTCTAGCGACTATGGCTACACCTTC. This chain joins TRBV5-1 and TRBJ1-2, with 7 bases aligning to TRBD1. With V trimmed by 3 bases and J by 3 bases, 11 bases remained unmatched. Germline values: CDR1 SGHRS, CDR2 YFSETQ. There are 16 residues in the CDR3.

The chain links TRBV5-1 to TRBJ1-2; TRBD1 matches at 7 bases. Germline assignment: CDR1 SGHRS and CDR2 YFSETQ. The CDR3 is 17 residues long. V was pared by 4 bases and J by 3 bases, with 15 bases of the junction left unmatched. The CDR3 DNA is TGCGCCAGCAGCCCAGGGGGTGGGGCGCGATCCGACTATGGCTACACCTTC. Its protein product is CASSPGGGARSDYGYTF.

The table lists this clone with a few counts. The rearrangement uses TRBV30 and TRBJ1-3; D is ambiguous. The CDR3 covers 11 residues. Trimming cost V 3 bases and J 7 bases, with 7 bases left between them. From germline, CDR1 is GTSNPN and CDR2 SVGIG (reference sequence). The DNA of the CDR3 is TGTGCCTGGAGCATGCAGAACACCATATATTTT. This sequence encodes CAWSMQNTIYF. Full variable domain (outside the CDR3, taken from reference TRBV30 and TRBJ1-3): SQTIHQWPATLVQPVGSPLSLECTVEGTSNPNLYWYRQAAGRGLQLLFYSVGIGQISSEVPQNLSASRPQDRQFILSSKKLLLSDSGFYLCAWSMQNTIYFGEGSWLTVV.

The V gene is TRBV6-5, the J gene TRBJ1-5; unclear D gene. The CDR3 length is 13 residues. The V and J ends lost 2 bases and 9 bases respectively, with 11 bases between them. The germline CDR1 and CDR2 sequences are MNHEY and SVGAGI. The CDR3: CASSYRTASPQHF. The CDR3 region has the DNA TGTGCCAGCAGTTACCGGACCGCTTCGCCCCAGCATTTT.

The chain carries TRBV27 and TRBJ1-5; perhaps TRBD1 as D (5 bases). Deletions cut 6 bases from V and 9 bases from J, with 18 bases between. CDR3 size: 14 residues. Germline V CDR1 and CDR2: MNHEY, SMNVEV (reference sequence). The CDR3 here is CASSVGGGGRPQHF. The CDR3 DNA reads TGTGCCAGCAGCGTAGGTGGGGGTGGAAGGCCCCAGCATTTT.

This clone came up once. The chain has TRBV9 and TRBJ2-1; 10 bases are a match to TRBD2. Germline V gene lookup returns CDR1 SGDLS and CDR2 YYNGEE. The V and J ends lost 3 bases and 7 bases, in that order; junction bases with no gene match: 4. The CDR3 contains 14 residues. Here the CDR3 DNA reads TGTGCCAGCAGCGGGGGGACTAGCGAGAATGAGCAGTTCTTC. Translating it yields CASSGGTSENEQFF.

V and J are TRBV7-9 and TRBJ2-1; a weak D match, TRBD1 (6 bases). Trimming took 2 bases from V and 1 from J, leaving 9 bases between them. CDR1 and CDR2 (germline): SEHNR, FQNEAQ (reference sequence). This CDR3 contains 15 residues. The CDR3 loop is CASSLRGGSYNEQFF. CDR3 nucleotides: TGTGCCAGCAGCTTAAGAGGGGGTTCCTACAATGAGCAGTTCTTC.

The chain combines TRBV27 with TRBJ2-7; D is ambiguous. Trimming shortened V by 7 bases and J by 3 bases, and 19 bases separated the two germline ends. This CDR3 is built from 15 residues. The germline V gene has CDR1 MNHEY and CDR2 SMNVEV (reference sequence). This CDR3 is CASTLAGGSFYEQYF. CDR3 DNA: TGTGCCAGCACCCTGGCAGGTGGGTCGTTCTACGAGCAGTACTTC.

The CDR3 DNA follows: TGTGCCACTTCCCGGGACATCTCCTACGAGCAGTACTTC. Translating gives CATSRDISYEQYF. The chain combines TRBV27 with TRBJ2-7; D perhaps matches TRBD1 (6 bases). V was clipped by 10 bases and J by 0 bases, with 13 bases between them. The CDR3 contains 13 residues. Germline V gene lookup returns CDR1 MNHEY and CDR2 SMNVEV (reference sequence).